The rows below give T cell receptor beta chains drawn from one sample of a study of CXCR3-negative and CXCR3-positive naive CD8 T cells. TCRdb reprocessed the 5' RACE reads, with one entry per CDR3 protein and no DNA. Its table records about 130,000 distinct CDR3 sequences. Sequencing used naive CXCR3- CD8+ T cells from blood. All receptors come from a human donor in good health. Some clones in this sample may be carry-over from other donors' samples. Each CDR3 is given with its conserved first and last residue.

v_gene: TRBV14
j_gene: TRBJ2-1
CDR3aa: CASSQDLWDGKGNEQFF

v_gene: TRBV11-1
j_gene: TRBJ1-6
CDR3aa: CASSIGPGVSPLHF

v_gene: TRBV20-1
j_gene: TRBJ2-1
CDR3aa: CSARGGGPSYNEQFF

v_gene: TRBV27
j_gene: TRBJ1-6
CDR3aa: CASNFIGVGEGNSPLHF

v_gene: TRBV9
j_gene: TRBJ2-7
CDR3aa: CASSAGQPTYEQYF

v_gene: TRBV28
j_gene: TRBJ1-2
CDR3aa: CASSPRADALWGYTF

v_gene: TRBV25-1
j_gene: TRBJ2-7
CDR3aa: CASSEQGATYEQYF

v_gene: TRBV19
j_gene: TRBJ2-1
CDR3aa: CASSMVSGGEQFF

v_gene: TRBV6-4
j_gene: TRBJ2-1
CDR3aa: CASSVQGVESYNEQFF

v_gene: TRBV12-3/TRBV12-4
j_gene: TRBJ2-2
CDR3aa: CASSIKARGLAGAPRTVELFF

v_gene: TRBV29-1
j_gene: TRBJ2-7
CDR3aa: CSVETGSFSEQYF

v_gene: TRBV6-5
j_gene: TRBJ1-1
CDR3aa: CASSYSGLAHTEAFF

v_gene: TRBV20-1
j_gene: TRBJ2-7
CDR3aa: CSAIPSISENEQYF

v_gene: TRBV5-8
j_gene: TRBJ2-1
CDR3aa: CASSLPVNEQFF

v_gene: TRBV29-1
j_gene: TRBJ2-7
CDR3aa: CSATSGSYEQYF

v_gene: TRBV29-1
j_gene: TRBJ2-5
CDR3aa: CSVEAGVNLETQYF

v_gene: TRBV29-1
j_gene: TRBJ2-5
CDR3aa: CSGGVGDQETQYF

v_gene: TRBV6-6
j_gene: TRBJ2-5
CDR3aa: CASIPFGGRNQETQYF

v_gene: TRBV9
j_gene: TRBJ2-7
CDR3aa: CASSVGGAGDSYEQYF

v_gene: TRBV28
j_gene: TRBJ2-1
CDR3aa: CASSFAPPAGETYNEQFF

v_gene: TRBV28
j_gene: TRBJ2-2
CDR3aa: CASSQTGGSNTGELFF

v_gene: TRBV19
j_gene: TRBJ2-3
CDR3aa: CASVAGARSTDTQYF

v_gene: TRBV29-1
j_gene: TRBJ2-1
CDR3aa: CSVEGQGAYNEQFF

v_gene: TRBV7-8
j_gene: TRBJ2-7
CDR3aa: CASTNPGRTYEQYF

v_gene: TRBV27
j_gene: TRBJ2-7
CDR3aa: CASSWTGGSYEQYF

v_gene: TRBV7-2
j_gene: TRBJ2-2
CDR3aa: CASSSPPGGSGRDGELFF

v_gene: TRBV6-5
j_gene: TRBJ2-6
CDR3aa: CASSQSGGGSGANVLTF

v_gene: TRBV7-9
j_gene: TRBJ2-1
CDR3aa: CASSDSGPSYNEQFF

v_gene: TRBV6-1
j_gene: TRBJ1-5
CDR3aa: CASSEPFYSNQPQHF

v_gene: TRBV29-1
j_gene: TRBJ1-2
CDR3aa: CSVEDPRGLSYGYTF

v_gene: TRBV29-1
j_gene: TRBJ2-1
CDR3aa: CSVYSSYNEQLF

v_gene: TRBV7-9
j_gene: TRBJ2-5
CDR3aa: CASSLEQDSEETQYF

v_gene: TRBV9
j_gene: TRBJ1-2
CDR3aa: CASSDNRDSSNYGYTF

v_gene: TRBV9
j_gene: TRBJ2-2
CDR3aa: CASSHQDSPGGNTGELFF

v_gene: TRBV23-1
j_gene: TRBJ2-5
CDR3aa: CASRDRGTGFSQETQYF

v_gene: TRBV5-4
j_gene: TRBJ2-3
CDR3aa: CASSLMWPGPEDTQYF

v_gene: TRBV28
j_gene: TRBJ2-5
CDR3aa: CAIQAGGARLEAQETQYF

v_gene: TRBV29-1
j_gene: TRBJ1-2
CDR3aa: CSVARGQGAYGYTF

v_gene: TRBV5-1
j_gene: TRBJ1-1
CDR3aa: CASSFGETGLNTEAFF

v_gene: TRBV29-1
j_gene: TRBJ2-7
CDR3aa: CSVPGVRGEQYF

v_gene: TRBV6-2/TRBV6-3
j_gene: TRBJ2-2
CDR3aa: CASSYTGQGRTGELFF